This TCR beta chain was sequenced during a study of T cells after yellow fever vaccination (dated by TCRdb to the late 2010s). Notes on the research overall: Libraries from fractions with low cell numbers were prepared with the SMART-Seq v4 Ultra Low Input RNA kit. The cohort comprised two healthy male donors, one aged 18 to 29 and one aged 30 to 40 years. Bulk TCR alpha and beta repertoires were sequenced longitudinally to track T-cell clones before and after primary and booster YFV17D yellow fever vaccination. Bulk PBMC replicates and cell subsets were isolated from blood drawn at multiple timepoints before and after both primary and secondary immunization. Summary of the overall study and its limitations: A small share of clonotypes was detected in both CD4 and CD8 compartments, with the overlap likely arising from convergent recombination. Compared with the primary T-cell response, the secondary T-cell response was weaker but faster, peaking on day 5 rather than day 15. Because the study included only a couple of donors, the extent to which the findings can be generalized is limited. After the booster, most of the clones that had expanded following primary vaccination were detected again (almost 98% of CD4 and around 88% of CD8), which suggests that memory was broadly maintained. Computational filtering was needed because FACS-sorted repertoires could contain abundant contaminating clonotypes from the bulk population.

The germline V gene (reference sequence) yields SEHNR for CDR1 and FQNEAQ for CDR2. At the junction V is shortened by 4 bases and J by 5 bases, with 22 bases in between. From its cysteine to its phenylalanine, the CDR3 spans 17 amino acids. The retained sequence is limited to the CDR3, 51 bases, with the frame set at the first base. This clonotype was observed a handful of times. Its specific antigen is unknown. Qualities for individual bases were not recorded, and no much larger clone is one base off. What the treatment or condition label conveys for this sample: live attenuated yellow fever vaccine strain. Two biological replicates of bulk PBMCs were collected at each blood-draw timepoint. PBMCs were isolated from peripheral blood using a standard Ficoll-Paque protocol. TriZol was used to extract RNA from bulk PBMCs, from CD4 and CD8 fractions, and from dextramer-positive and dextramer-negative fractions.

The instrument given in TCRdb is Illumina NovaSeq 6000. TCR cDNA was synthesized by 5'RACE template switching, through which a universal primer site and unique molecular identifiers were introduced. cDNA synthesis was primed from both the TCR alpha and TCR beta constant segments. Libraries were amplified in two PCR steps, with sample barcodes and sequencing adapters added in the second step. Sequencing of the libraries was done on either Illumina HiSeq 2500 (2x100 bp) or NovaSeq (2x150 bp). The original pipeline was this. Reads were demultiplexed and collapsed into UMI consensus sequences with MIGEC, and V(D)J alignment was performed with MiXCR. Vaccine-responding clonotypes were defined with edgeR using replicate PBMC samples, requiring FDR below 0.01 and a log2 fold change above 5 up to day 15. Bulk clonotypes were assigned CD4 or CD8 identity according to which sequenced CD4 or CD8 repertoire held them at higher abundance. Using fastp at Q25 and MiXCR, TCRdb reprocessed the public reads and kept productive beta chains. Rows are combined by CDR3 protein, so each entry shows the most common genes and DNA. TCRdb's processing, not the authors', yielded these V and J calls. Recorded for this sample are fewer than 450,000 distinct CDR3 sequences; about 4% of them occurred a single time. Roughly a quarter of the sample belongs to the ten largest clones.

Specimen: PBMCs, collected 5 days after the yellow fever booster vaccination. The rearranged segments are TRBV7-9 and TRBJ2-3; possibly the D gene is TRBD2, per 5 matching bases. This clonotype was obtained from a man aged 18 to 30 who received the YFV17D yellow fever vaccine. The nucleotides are TGTGCCAGCAGCTCCGGGCACATTCCAATTGAGGGAGATACGCAGTATTTT. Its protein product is CASSSGHIPIEGDTQYF.